These 30 T cell receptor beta chains were sequenced from one sample in a study of blood T cell repertoires in COVID-19. The method was immunoSEQ multiplex PCR; TCRdb's version includes in-frame clones alone and lacks a portion of them. This table holds about 370,000 clones, roughly 86% found once. The sequencing input was PBMCs or T cells enriched from blood (not recorded which). The receptor set was obtained from a woman aged 25-40 years who had recovered from COVID-19.

CDR3 DNA: TGCGCCAGCAGCTTGCCTTCAGAGACCCAGTACTTC. Amino acid sequence: CASSLPSETQYF. This chain connects TRBV5-1 to TRBJ2-5; D not resolved. The CDR3 consists of 12 residues. The V gene lost 1 base and the J gene lost 4 bases, with 5 bases spanning the gap. The germline gives CDR1 SGHRS, CDR2 YFSETQ.

The V call is TRBV5-1, the J call TRBJ1-1, with D tentatively TRBD1 (5 bases). The germline V gene has CDR1 SGHRS and CDR2 YFSETQ. The CDR3 length is 13 residues. Trimming removed 5 bases from V and 3 bases from J, with 11 bases in between. As DNA, the CDR3 is TGCGCCAGCAGTCAGACAGTACACACTGAAGCTTTCTTT. It yields the protein CASSQTVHTEAFF.

The CDR3 sequence: CATSRDLGGVNEQFF. CDR3 nucleotide sequence: TGTGCCACCAGCAGAGATCTGGGAGGGGTCAATGAGCAGTTCTTC. This chain joins TRBV15 and TRBJ2-1, with 7 positions matching TRBD2. J gave up 6 bases and V 0 bases, and 5 bases lay outside the gene matches. The CDR3 has 15 residues. Germline V gives CDR1 LNHNV, CDR2 YYDKDF (reference sequence).

This chain links TRBV19 with TRBJ2-1; maybe TRBD2 (7 bases). This CDR3 has 15 residues. The V and J ends lost 6 bases and 0 bases respectively, with 12 bases between them. Germline-derived CDR1 and CDR2 are LNHDA and SQIVND (reference sequence). CDR3 amino acids: CASSEGGSSYNEQFF. The CDR3 DNA sequence: TGTGCCAGTAGCGAGGGGGGGAGCTCCTACAATGAGCAGTTCTTC.

The chain uses TRBV12-5 and TRBJ1-6; 8 bases match TRBD1. Unmatched junction bases numbered 8, after V lost 0 bases and J lost 7 bases. The germline V gene has CDR1 LGHNT and CDR2 FRNRAP. This CDR3 contains 17 residues. CDR3 protein: CASGLVVGGQDNSPLHF. Here the CDR3 DNA reads TGTGCTAGTGGTTTGGTAGTCGGGGGACAGGACAATTCACCCCTCCACTTT. The whole variable domain, remainder taken from reference TRBV12-5 and TRBJ1-6, is DARVTQTPRHKVTEMGQEVTMRCQPILGHNTVFWYRQTMMQGLELLAYFRNRAPLDDSGMPKDRFSAEMPDATLATLKIQPSEPRDSAVYFCASGLVVGGQDNSPLHFGNGTRLTVT.

The rearrangement joins TRBV19 to TRBJ1-2; D may be TRBD1 (6 bases). The CDR3 length is 14 residues. Germline CDR1 reads LNHDA; CDR2 reads SQIVND (reference sequence). V was shortened by 4 bases and J by 2 bases, with 11 bases between the two germline ends. CDR3 loop: CASSTRTENYGYTF. CDR3 nucleotide sequence: TGTGCCAGTAGTACCCGGACAGAAAACTATGGCTACACCTTC.

V usage is TRBV27 and J usage is TRBJ2-7, with D possibly being TRBD1 (5 bases). Germline V gene lookup returns CDR1 MNHEY and CDR2 SMNVEV (reference sequence). V gave up 5 bases and J gave up 3 bases, with 11 bases separating them. The CDR3 covers 13 residues. DNA for the CDR3: TGTGCCAGCAGTCTACGACAGAACTACGAGCAGTACTTC. Protein sequence: CASSLRQNYEQYF.

The V call is TRBV3-1 (or the pseudogene TRBV3-2), the J call TRBJ1-1; D not certain. The CDR3 has 12 amino acids. Trimming left V 0 bases short and J 10 bases short, with 9 bases between. Germline CDR1 is LGHDT and CDR2 is YNNKEL (reference sequence). CDR3 residues: CASSQDLRVAFF. Written as DNA, the CDR3 is TGTGCCAGCAGCCAAGATCTTCGGGTAGCTTTCTTT.

The V call is TRBV28, the J call TRBJ1-6, with 11 positions matching TRBD1. With V trimmed by 6 bases and J by 10 bases, 14 bases remained unmatched. CDR3 length: 17 amino acids. Germline lookup yields CDR1 MDHEN and CDR2 SYDVKM. CDR3 residues: CASSPIGQGARESPLHF. CDR3 nucleotides: TGTGCCAGCAGCCCTATTGGACAGGGGGCTAGGGAGTCACCCCTCCACTTT.

This chain links TRBV7-2 with TRBJ2-7; D gene ambiguous. CDR1 SGHTA and CDR2 FQGNSA come from the germline V gene. The CDR3 has 14 residues. Trimming shortened V by 2 bases and J by 0 bases, and 8 bases separated the two germline ends. CDR3 amino acids: CASSLLQVSYEQYF. CDR3 bases: TGTGCCAGCAGCTTATTACAAGTCTCCTACGAGCAGTACTTC. The full variable domain, rest sourced from reference TRBV7-2 and TRBJ2-7, is GAGVSQSPSNKVTEKGKDVELRCDPISGHTALYWYRQSLGQGLEFLIYFQGNSAPDKSGLPSDRFSAERTGGSVSTLTIQRTQQEDSAVYLCASSLLQVSYEQYFGPGTRLTVT.

This chain connects TRBV19 to TRBJ2-7; the D is unclear. The germline CDR1 and CDR2 sequences are LNHDA and SQIVND (reference sequence). The ends were cut back, 6 bases at V and 0 bases at J, with 15 bases in the middle. The CDR3 has 15 residues. This chain's CDR3 is CASRTESRSSYEQYF. As DNA, the CDR3 is TGTGCCAGTAGGACTGAGAGCCGAAGCTCCTACGAGCAGTACTTC.

The J gene is TRBJ2-7, the V gene TRBV7-2; maybe TRBD2 (5 bases). V lost 6 bases and J lost 5, with 8 bases in between. This CDR3 is built from 11 residues. CDR1 and CDR2 (germline): SGHTA, FQGNSA. CDR3 region: CASSLGDEQYF. The CDR3 nucleotides are TGTGCCAGCAGTTTGGGAGACGAGCAGTACTTC.

V gene TRBV30 combines with J gene TRBJ1-2; 9 bases align to TRBD1. V lost 5 bases, J lost 10 bases, and 14 bases stayed unmatched. This CDR3 spans 14 amino acids. Germline V gene data show CDR1 as GTSNPN and CDR2 as SVGIG (reference sequence). The CDR3 DNA reads TGTGCCTGGGGAGGGGACAGGGCTTTTCGTGTCTACACCTTC. Protein: CAWGGDRAFRVYTF.

The rearrangement links TRBV3-1 (or the pseudogene TRBV3-2) to TRBJ2-1, with unresolved D. The V end was cut by 0 bases, the J end by 7 bases, with 7 bases between. Germline CDR1 is LGHDT and CDR2 is YNNKEL (reference sequence). This CDR3 is 13 amino acids long. CDR3 loop: CASSQDTSNEQFF. Here the CDR3 DNA reads TGTGCCAGCAGCCAAGATACAAGTAATGAGCAGTTCTTC.

This sequence joins TRBV14 and TRBJ1-1; 11 bases agree with TRBD1. The germline V gene has CDR1 SGHDN and CDR2 FVKESK. This CDR3 comprises 17 residues. The trim removed 4 bases at V and 7 bases at J, leaving 14 bases unmatched. CDR3 protein: CASSPSVGTGGMGEAFF. The CDR3 region has the DNA TGTGCCAGCAGCCCTTCAGTCGGGACAGGGGGAATGGGTGAAGCTTTCTTT. Based on the CDR3 plus reference TRBV14 and TRBJ1-1, the full variable domain is EAGVTQFPSHSVIEKGQTVTLRCDPISGHDNLYWYRRVMGKEIKFLLHFVKESKQDESGMPNNRFLAERTGGTYSTLKVQPAELEDSGVYFCASSPSVGTGGMGEAFFGQGTRLTVV.

The V gene is TRBV5-1, the J gene TRBJ1-2; 7 bases match TRBD1. Unmatched junction bases numbered 14, after V lost 9 bases and J lost 6 bases. The CDR3 runs to 14 residues. Germline assignment: CDR1 SGHRS and CDR2 YFSETQ. In DNA, the CDR3 is TGCGCCACTAGACCGGGACAGCGTAGAAATGGCTACACCTTC. Translating gives CATRPGQRRNGYTF. Based on the CDR3 plus reference TRBV5-1 and TRBJ1-2, the full variable domain is KAGVTQTPRYLIKTRGQQVTLSCSPISGHRSVSWYQQTPGQGLQFLFEYFSETQRNKGNFPGRFSGRQFSNSRSEMNVSTLELGDSALYLCATRPGQRRNGYTFGSGTRLTVV.

The chain couples TRBV7-9 to TRBJ1-2; D remains ambiguous. The CDR3 spans 13 residues. V was cut by 0 bases and J by 8 bases, with 10 bases left in between. Germline V gives CDR1 SEHNR, CDR2 FQNEAQ (reference sequence). CDR3 amino acids: CASSLALRLGYTF. The CDR3, as DNA: TGTGCCAGCAGCTTAGCTCTGAGACTGGGCTACACCTTC.

The genes are TRBV6-4 and TRBJ1-1, with D unresolved. Trimming removed 4 bases from V and 2 bases from J, with 8 bases in between. The CDR3 runs 13 residues. Per germline, CDR1 MRHNA and CDR2 SNTAGT. As DNA, the CDR3 is TGTGCCAGCAGTGCAGAGACTAACACTGAAGCTTTCTTT. Encoded protein: CASSAETNTEAFF.

The chain couples TRBV6-6 to TRBJ2-1, with 7 bases fitting TRBD1. Germline lookup yields CDR1 MNHNY and CDR2 SVGAGI (reference sequence). After removal of 6 bases from V and 5 bases from J, the junction contained 16 bases not matched to a gene. The length of the CDR3 is 17 residues. The CDR3: CASSRAHPGTVDNEQFF. CDR3 nucleotides: TGTGCCAGCAGCCGAGCCCACCCAGGGACAGTAGACAATGAGCAGTTCTTC.

The chain carries TRBV27 and TRBJ1-6, with no clear D. Looked up from germline, CDR1 is MNHEY and CDR2 is SMNVEV (reference sequence). The CDR3 runs 15 residues. Trimming stripped 2 bases from V and 8 bases from J, with 13 bases between. The CDR3 DNA sequence: TGTGCCAGCAGTTTAGAGGGCAGGTTCTATTCACCCCTCCACTTT. Residues: CASSLEGRFYSPLHF.

The chain uses TRBV19 and TRBJ1-5; 9 nucleotides align to TRBD1. The germline V gene encodes CDR1 LNHDA and CDR2 SQIVND (reference sequence). J gave up 5 bases and V 6 bases, and 14 bases lay outside the gene matches. The CDR3 is 17 residues long. Written as DNA, the CDR3 is TGTGCCAGTAGATTCCCCGCCGGGACAGGGTCAGATCAGCCCCAGCATTTT. Protein sequence: CASRFPAGTGSDQPQHF.

This clone has a single count. The chain recombines TRBV10-3 with TRBJ1-1; weak D call: TRBD1 (5 bases). Per the germline V gene, CDR1 is ENHRY and CDR2 is SYGVKD. Deletions cut 7 bases from V and 3 bases from J, with 15 bases between. This CDR3 is built from 14 residues. The CDR3 nucleotides read TGTGCCATCACCGGGACTGGGAGGCACACTGAAGCTTTCTTT. Translating it yields CAITGTGRHTEAFF.

V usage is TRBV6-5 and J usage is TRBJ2-7; a possible D gene is TRBD2 (7 bases). CDR1 is MNHEY and CDR2 is SVGAGI in the germline V gene. Deletions cut 8 bases from V and 4 bases from J, with 12 bases between. The CDR3 runs 12 residues. The CDR3 nucleotides read TGTGCCAGCTGGAGGGGGGGGTACGAGCAGTACTTC. Translation: CASWRGGYEQYF.

V is TRBV11-2 and J is TRBJ2-5, with 8 bases identical to TRBD2. Looked up from germline, CDR1 is SGHAT and CDR2 is FQNNGV. The CDR3 spans 13 residues. V was pared by 7 bases and J by 3 bases, with 4 bases of the junction left unmatched. In DNA, the CDR3 is TGTGCCAGCACCGATAGCGGGGAAGAGACCCAGTACTTC. It translates to CASTDSGEETQYF. Based on the CDR3 plus reference TRBV11-2 and TRBJ2-5, the full variable domain is EAGVAQSPRYKIIEKRQSVAFWCNPISGHATLYWYQQILGQGPKLLIQFQNNGVVDDSQLPKDRFSAERLKGVDSTLKIQPAKLEDSAVYLCASTDSGEETQYFGPGTRLLVL.

This sequence joins TRBV4-1 and TRBJ1-2; D unresolved. The CDR3 is made up of 15 amino acids. Germline V gene data show CDR1 as MGHRA and CDR2 as YSYEKL. V lost 0 bases to trimming and J lost 6 bases, with 14 bases between them. CDR3: CASSQDDTSPNGYTF. CDR3 nucleotides: TGCGCCAGCAGCCAAGATGACACGAGTCCGAATGGCTACACCTTC.

The J gene is TRBJ2-3, the V gene TRBV3-1 (or the pseudogene TRBV3-2); 8 bases agree with TRBD2. The CDR3 consists of 14 residues. Germline CDR1 and CDR2: LGHDT and YNNKEL (reference sequence). Losses at the gene ends were 6 bases for V and 2 bases for J; bases not matched to a gene: 4. The CDR3 coding sequence is TGTGCCAGCAGTCCTAGCGGGTCCACAGATACGCAGTATTTT. Protein: CASSPSGSTDTQYF.

The chain uses TRBV28 and TRBJ2-2; 12 nucleotides match TRBD2. V dropped 5 bases and J dropped 2; count of bases not matched to a gene: 3. This CDR3 region has 16 residues. CDR1 and CDR2 (germline): MDHEN, SYDVKM. As DNA, the CDR3 is TGTGCCAGCAGTCTACTAGCGGGAGGAAACACCGGGGAGCTGTTTTTT. Protein sequence: CASSLLAGGNTGELFF.

The chain links TRBV4-1 to TRBJ1-1; the match to TRBD1 covers 8 bases. In germline, CDR1 is MGHRA, CDR2 YSYEKL. Losses at the gene ends were 0 bases for V and 11 bases for J; bases not matched to a gene: 11. CDR3 size: 15 residues. CDR3 loop: CASSQDPGRGQVAFF. DNA for the CDR3: TGCGCCAGCAGCCAAGATCCCGGCAGGGGGCAGGTTGCTTTCTTT.

This sequence joins TRBV7-2 and TRBJ1-4, with D perhaps TRBD1 (5 bases). The CDR3 runs 16 residues. With 1 base removed from V and 0 bases from J, the gap between germline ends came to 9 bases. The germline V gene has CDR1 SGHTA and CDR2 FQGNSA. The CDR3 nucleotides are TGTGCCAGCAGCTTAGGAGGGACTGCAACTAATGAAAAACTGTTTTTT. Protein: CASSLGGTATNEKLFF. The full variable domain, in which reference TRBV7-2 and TRBJ1-4 provide the parts outside the CDR3, is GAGVSQSPSNKVTEKGKDVELRCDPISGHTALYWYRQSLGQGLEFLIYFQGNSAPDKSGLPSDRFSAERTGGSVSTLTIQRTQQEDSAVYLCASSLGGTATNEKLFFGSGTQLSVL.

V gene TRBV7-2 combines with J gene TRBJ2-7, with D possibly TRBD2 on 5 matching bases. V dropped 3 bases and J dropped 1 base, with 19 bases sitting between them. The CDR3 extends over 17 amino acids. Germline CDR1 and CDR2: SGHTA and FQGNSA. CDR3 sequence: CASSFRGGFRKSYEQYF. DNA for the CDR3: TGTGCCAGCAGCTTTAGAGGCGGGTTCAGAAAATCCTACGAGCAGTACTTC.